A selection of T cell receptor beta chains follows, all from one sample in a study of blood T cells in healthy people across ages. TCRdb processed the 5' RACE reads anew with MiXCR; each CDR3 protein has one entry. The sample records hundreds of thousands of distinct CDR3 sequences, 49% being singletons. The sample taken for sequencing was blood. These receptor sequences come from an older woman in good health. Each CDR3 is given with its conserved first and last residue. The order of the fields is V gene, J gene, clone size, D gene, CDR3 protein, CDR3 DNA. The D gene is left open where the match is weak. Where a row states a size, it is once, few, many or the class of an expanded clone; other rows omit it.

>TRBV6-2/TRBV6-3|TRBJ2-3|.|.
CASSYPILGEPASTDTQYF
TGTGCCAGCAGTTACCCTATTCTTGGAGAGCCCGCTAGCACAGATACGCAGTATTTT
>TRBV10-3|TRBJ2-5|many|TRBD2
CAISESMASGDHNEQYF
TGTGCCATCAGTGAGTCGATGGCTAGCGGGGATCACAATGAGCAGTACTTC
>TRBV9|TRBJ2-1|few|TRBD2
CASSVAGGPWEFF
TGTGCCAGCAGCGTAGCGGGGGGGCCCTGGGAGTTCTTC
>TRBV7-2|TRBJ1-2|.|.
CASSSGGGAWIYGYTF
TGTGCCAGCAGCTCCGGGGGGGGGGCTTGGATCTATGGCTACACCTTC
>TRBV20-1|TRBJ2-5|.|TRBD2
CSARASGLQETQYF
TGCAGTGCTAGAGCTAGCGGACTCCAAGAGACCCAGTACTTC
>TRBV10-3|TRBJ2-1|few|TRBD2
CAIKKASGISYNEQFF
TGTGCCATCAAAAAGGCTAGCGGGATCTCCTACAATGAGCAGTTCTTC
>TRBV4-2|TRBJ2-3|.|TRBD1
CASSQGGDREADTQYF
TGTGCCAGCAGCCAAGGCGGGGACAGGGAGGCAGATACGCAGTATTTT
>TRBV7-2|TRBJ1-5|.|.
CASSLVLDQPQHF
TGTGCCAGCAGCTTAGTTCTTGATCAGCCCCAGCATTTT
>TRBV7-6|TRBJ2-1|.|TRBD1
CASSMGQGAGNEQFF
TGTGCCAGCAGCATGGGACAGGGGGCTGGGAATGAGCAGTTCTTC
>TRBV6-1|TRBJ2-1|few|.
CASTQIYNEQFF
TGTGCCAGCACACAAATTTACAATGAGCAGTTCTTC
>TRBV30|TRBJ1-5|.|.
CAWSGSVTSQPQHF
TGTGCCTGGAGTGGGTCCGTGACTAGTCAGCCCCAGCATTTT
>TRBV20-1|TRBJ2-1|few|.
CSASGVHNEQFF
TGCAGTGCTAGTGGAGTCCACAATGAGCAGTTCTTC
>TRBV7-9|TRBJ2-7|.|.
CASTITGSQDEQYF
TGTGCCAGCACCATCACAGGTTCTCAGGACGAGCAGTACTTC
>TRBV20-1|TRBJ2-1|few|.
CSARNSVGLNEQFF
TGCAGTGCCAGAAATTCAGTGGGGTTGAATGAGCAGTTCTTC
>TRBV24-1|TRBJ2-7|few|TRBD2
CATSDPGPGTSGSRTYNEQYF
TGTGCCACCAGTGATCCCGGACCCGGGACTAGCGGGAGTCGGACCTACAATGAGCAGTACTTC
>TRBV29-1|TRBJ2-3|many|.
CSVSRADTQYF
TGCAGCGTTAGTCGAGCAGATACGCAGTATTTT
>TRBV5-1|TRBJ2-7|.|.
CASSLNFGSSTYNEQYF
TGCGCCAGCAGCTTGAATTTCGGGAGCTCCACCTACAATGAGCAGTACTTC
>TRBV29-1|TRBJ1-2|few|TRBD1
CSVAGQTLGYTF
TGCAGCGTTGCGGGACAGACTCTCGGCTACACCTTC
>TRBV12-3/TRBV12-4|TRBJ2-7|few|.
CASSLGGPSYYEQYF
TGTGCCAGCAGTTTGGGCGGCCCTAGCTACTACGAGCAGTACTTC
>TRBV7-3|TRBJ2-1|.|TRBD2
CASSSGTSGRLEQFF
TGTGCCAGCAGCTCAGGGACTAGCGGGAGGCTTGAGCAGTTCTTC
>TRBV7-9|TRBJ2-6|.|.
CASSLVGASGANVLTF
TGTGCCAGCAGCTTAGTTGGGGCCTCTGGGGCCAACGTCCTGACTTTC
>TRBV5-4|TRBJ2-1|.|.
CASSSTPNEQFF
TGTGCCAGCAGCTCGACCCCGAATGAGCAGTTCTTC
>TRBV25-1|TRBJ2-7|.|TRBD1
CASSWGRETGNYEQYF
TGTGCCAGCAGTTGGGGGAGAGAGACAGGGAACTACGAGCAGTACTTC
>TRBV7-2|TRBJ2-6|many|.
CASSLGGSPGANVLTF
TGTGCCAGCAGCCTAGGGGGGTCTCCTGGGGCCAACGTCCTGACTTTC
>TRBV7-9|TRBJ2-4|.|.
CASSSTGGDRDIQYF
TGTGCCAGCAGCTCAACAGGGGGGGATCGGGACATTCAGTACTTC
>TRBV7-2|TRBJ2-7|.|.
CASSCDPSYEQYF
TGTGCCAGCAGCTGTGACCCCTCCTACGAGCAGTACTTC
>TRBV29-1|TRBJ2-7|many|TRBD1
CSVLGQGGLRYEQYF
TGCAGCGTTCTAGGACAGGGGGGCCTGCGGTACGAGCAGTACTTC
>TRBV20-1|TRBJ2-7|.|.
CSAAGVVYEQYF
TGCAGTGCAGCTGGAGTAGTCTACGAGCAGTACTTC
>TRBV27|TRBJ2-7|few|TRBD1
CASSSSGQGKDYEQYF
TGTGCCAGCAGTTCCTCAGGACAGGGTAAGGACTACGAGCAGTACTTC
>TRBV6-5|TRBJ2-7|.|.
CASRRTQNEQYF
TGTGCCAGCAGACGTACACAGAACGAGCAGTACTTC